Following are 20 T cell receptor beta chains from one sample sequenced in a study of regulatory T cells in long-lasting Graves disease. The sample's time point: newly diagnosed GD, antithyroid drugs for less than 3 months. From RNA extracted from PBMCs, the TCR library was made. Researchers made TCR beta libraries by using iRepertoire HTBI primers and running Arm-PCR on CDR3 regions. TCRdb reprocessed the multiplex PCR reads with MiXCR, giving one entry per CDR3 protein. The sample includes roughly 420,000 distinct CDR3 sequences, 15% of them seen just once. The sample here was peripheral blood mononuclear cells (PBMCs), taken at new diagnosis, from a patient treated with antithyroid drugs. Receptor source: a female donor with Graves disease.

This clonotype appeared many times. The chain employs TRBV7-9 and TRBJ1-2; TRBD1 aligns across 7 bases. This CDR3 is built from 14 residues. The V gene end was trimmed by 5 bases and the J gene end by 3 bases; junction bases not matched to a gene: 6. Germline V gene data show CDR1 as SEHNR and CDR2 as FQNEAQ (reference sequence). The CDR3 coding sequence is TGTGCCAGCAGCGGGGAGGACAGGTACTATGGCTACACCTTC. It yields the protein CASSGEDRYYGYTF.

V usage is TRBV27 and J usage is TRBJ2-1, with D hard to call. In germline, CDR1 is MNHEY, CDR2 SMNVEV (reference sequence). Trimming cost V 4 bases and J 3 bases, with 10 bases left between them. The CDR3 extends over 14 amino acids. CDR3 loop: CASSWVGNYNEQFF. The CDR3 nucleotides read TGTGCCAGCAGTTGGGTGGGGAACTACAATGAGCAGTTCTTC.

This clonotype has a single count. This could be a read error, since a much larger clone is one nucleotide away. No conserved phenylalanine or tryptophan ends this CDR3, so it is likely a read error. The chain uses TRBV27 and TRBJ2-7; D gene ambiguous. Germline V gives CDR1 MNHEY, CDR2 SMNVEV (reference sequence). This CDR3 is 14 amino acids long. The V end lost 2 bases, the J end lost 3 bases, and 11 bases lay between the germline ends. In DNA, the CDR3 is TGTGCCAGCAGTTTAGCTGGTCCCCTCTACGAGCAGTACCTC. Translation gives CASSLAGPLYEQYL.

The chain employs TRBV7-9 and TRBJ1-1; possibly TRBD1 for D (5 bases). This CDR3 region has 14 residues. The germline V and J ends were trimmed by 5 bases and 4 bases, with 14 bases remaining between them. From germline, CDR1 is SEHNR and CDR2 FQNEAQ (reference sequence). CDR3 sequence reads: CASSPRGGSTEAFF. The CDR3 region has the DNA TGTGCCAGCAGCCCCCGGGGGGGGAGCACTGAAGCTTTCTTT.

This clonotype has only one observation. The rearrangement uses TRBV12-3 or TRBV12-4 and TRBJ2-1; perhaps TRBD1 as D (6 bases). Trimming removed 6 bases from V and 2 bases from J, with 11 bases in between. The CDR3 consists of 14 residues. CDR3 in amino acids: CASSPRDTYNEQFF. The CDR3, as DNA: TGTGCCAGCAGCCCTCGGGACACCTACAATGAGCAGTTCTTC.

Ten or more counts support this clonotype. The gene calls are TRBV20-1 and TRBJ1-1; maybe TRBD1 (5 bases). Trimming pared 4 bases from V and 1 base from J, leaving 16 bases between. Germline assignment: CDR1 DFQATT and CDR2 SNEGSKA (reference sequence). The CDR3 runs to 15 residues. CDR3 nucleotides: TGCAGTGCTACCCCCGGGGCATCTTCGAACACTGAAGCTTTCTTT. Amino acids: CSATPGASSNTEAFF.

This clonotype was counted many times. The chain has TRBV11-2 and TRBJ2-7; perhaps TRBD2 as D (5 bases). With 3 bases removed from V and 6 bases from J, the gap between germline ends came to 12 bases. The CDR3 sequence is 13 residues long. The germline CDR1 and CDR2 sequences are SGHAT and FQNNGV. The CDR3: CASSFWGGLEQYF. DNA of the CDR3: TGTGCCAGCAGCTTTTGGGGTGGACTCGAGCAGTACTTC.

This sequence joins TRBV5-8 and TRBJ2-5; 8 bases map to TRBD2. This CDR3 spans 15 amino acids. V lost 5 bases to trimming and J lost 5 bases; unmatched junction nucleotides: 11. Germline assignment: CDR1 SGHTS and CDR2 YDEGEE. CDR3 loop: CASRGGAGDGETQYF. The CDR3 DNA is TGTGCCAGCAGAGGTGGAGCGGGAGATGGCGAGACCCAGTACTTC.

A remark on this clonotype: A read error may account for a junction end that differs from germline. The rearrangement uses TRBV6-1 and TRBJ1-2; TRBD1 aligns across 8 bases. Germline assignment: CDR1 MNHNS and CDR2 SASEGT. The CDR3 covers 14 residues. The CDR3 DNA follows: TGTGCCAGCAGGGAAGACAGGGGCTTCGGAGGCTACACCTTC. It yields the protein CASREDRGFGGYTF.

This clonotype was found many times. The CDR3 DNA sequence: TGTGCCAGCAGCCTAGGGGTTTCCAAGCCCCAGCATTTT. It encodes CASSLGVSKPQHF. The chain joins TRBV9 to TRBJ1-5, with a tentative D call TRBD1 (5 bases). The CDR3 runs to 13 residues. The V gene lost 4 bases and the J gene lost 8 bases, with 13 bases spanning the gap. Germline V gene data show CDR1 as SGDLS and CDR2 as YYNGEE. Looking up the rest from reference TRBV9 and TRBJ1-5 gives the full variable domain: DSGVTQTPKHLITATGQRVTLRCSPRSGDLSVYWYQQSLDQGLQFLIQYYNGEERAKGNILERFSAQQFPDLHSELNLSSLELGDSALYFCASSLGVSKPQHFGDGTRLSIL.

This clonotype showed up many times. The J gene is TRBJ2-5, the V gene TRBV28; D is possibly TRBD2 (6 bases). V dropped 5 bases and J dropped 7 bases, with 23 bases sitting between them. The germline V gene has CDR1 MDHEN and CDR2 SYDVKM. CDR3 length: 16 amino acids. The CDR3 loop is CASSIFPSGPPWTQYF. CDR3 nucleotides: TGTGCCAGCAGTATCTTTCCAAGCGGGCCACCGTGGACCCAGTACTTC.

The chain recombines TRBV7-9 with TRBJ2-7; D is ambiguous. The V gene's germline CDR1 is SEHNR and CDR2 FQNEAQ (reference sequence). The CDR3 loop spans 12 amino acids. Trimming removed 7 bases from V and 7 bases from J, with 14 bases in between. CDR3 in amino acids: CASIGLLGEQYF. CDR3 DNA: TGTGCCAGCATCGGTCTCTTGGGGGAGCAGTACTTC.

There are many counts of this clonotype. The chain carries TRBV20-1 and TRBJ2-3; D unclear. Germline CDR1 and CDR2: DFQATT and SNEGSKA (reference sequence). The V end was cut by 6 bases, the J end by 6 bases, with 13 bases between. The CDR3 has 12 residues. In DNA, the CDR3 is TGCAGTGCGCGAGAAGGGCGGGATACGCAGTATTTT. It is translated as CSAREGRDTQYF.

This clonotype was counted at least ten times. CDR3: CASSLAGGGPAYF. In nucleotides, the CDR3 is TGTGCCAGCAGCTTAGCGGGAGGAGGTCCAGCGTATTTT. This chain joins TRBV13 and TRBJ2-3; 7 bases fit TRBD2. The CDR3 length is 13 residues. V dropped 1 base and J dropped 14; count of bases not matched to a gene: 9. Germline V gene data show CDR1 as PRHDT and CDR2 as FYEKMQ (reference sequence).

This clonotype came up many times. The rearrangement uses TRBV24-1 and TRBJ2-1; 14 bases map to TRBD2. CDR3 length equals 16 residues. Germline CDR1 and CDR2: KGHDR and SFDVKD. V was pared by 7 bases and J by 0 bases, with 1 base of the junction left unmatched. The CDR3 region is CATSGTSGSSYNEQFF. Here the CDR3 DNA reads TGTGCCACCAGCGGGACTAGCGGGAGCTCCTACAATGAGCAGTTCTTC.

In its sample, this clonotype was seen many times. The chain combines TRBV29-1 with TRBJ1-2; 7 positions agree with TRBD1. The CDR3 has 13 amino acids. Germline V lookup: CDR1 SQVTM, CDR2 ANQGSEA. The ends lost 5 bases at V and 6 bases at J; junction bases unmatched: 9. The CDR3 nucleotides are TGCAGCGTTCCGAGGGGGCTTAGGGATGGCTACACCTTC. Translated: CSVPRGLRDGYTF.

Ten or more counts support this clonotype. The V gene is TRBV7-2, the J gene TRBJ2-1, with a possible D match to TRBD1 (6 bases). V was pared by 6 bases and J by 8 bases, with 11 bases between. Germline V gene data show CDR1 as SGHTA and CDR2 as FQGNSA. This CDR3 has 12 residues. In nucleotides, the CDR3 is TGTGCCAGCAGTGATACAGGGTATGAGCAGTTCTTC. This translates into CASSDTGYEQFF.

This clonotype was picked up a small number of times. The CDR3 bases are TGTGCCAGCAGTGAATATGGACAGGGCGTCAACTATGGCTACACCTTC. Translated: CASSEYGQGVNYGYTF. The rearrangement uses TRBV6-1 and TRBJ1-2, with 8 bases that match TRBD1. Looked up from germline, CDR1 is MNHNS and CDR2 is SASEGT. The CDR3 has 16 residues. The V and J ends lost 2 bases and 2 bases, in that order; junction bases with no gene match: 7.

In this sample, this clonotype turned up many times. This chain links TRBV11-2 with TRBJ1-4; D remains unclear. This CDR3 contains 15 residues. V lost 7 bases to trimming and J lost 0 bases, with 12 bases between them. Germline V gene sequence: CDR1 SGHAT, CDR2 FQNNGV. CDR3 sequence reads: CASTRTRATNEKLFF. The CDR3 DNA follows: TGTGCCAGCACCCGGACCCGTGCAACTAATGAAAAACTGTTTTTT.

This clonotype was counted between two and nine times. This sequence joins TRBV4-2 and TRBJ1-2; perhaps TRBD1 as D (6 bases). Per germline, CDR1 LGHNA and CDR2 YNFKEQ. V shed 3 bases and J shed 8 bases, with 16 bases lying between them. This CDR3 comprises 14 residues. Written as DNA, the CDR3 is TGTGCCAGCAGCCAGGGAACCGGGGGCGGAGGCTACACCTTC. As protein: CASSQGTGGGGYTF.